Listed below are T cell receptor beta chains from one sample, sequenced in a study of prognosis after radiotherapy for stage I lung cancer. TCRdb used MiXCR to reprocess the multiplex PCR reads, holding one entry per CDR3 protein. The sample has roughly 30,000 distinct CDR3 sequences; under 40% are singletons. The sequences come from PBMCs, collected before or after stereotactic body radiation therapy (not recorded which). The receptors here all came from a donor aged 50 or older with non-small cell lung cancer. Each CDR3 is given with its conserved first and last residue. The D gene is left open where the match is weak. Only part of the rows carry a size: once, few, many, or a class if the clone is expanded.

size: once
J: TRBJ1-6
length: 16
V: TRBV5-1
D: TRBD1
DNA: TGCGCCAGCAGCCGTGCCGGGGACAGAAATAATTCACCCCTCCACTTT
CDR3: CASSRAGDRNNSPLHF

size: few
J: TRBJ1-2
length: 13
V: TRBV6-1
D: TRBD1
DNA: TGTGCCAGCAGTAGAGACAGGGCCTATGGCTACACCTTC
CDR3: CASSRDRAYGYTF

size: many
J: TRBJ1-1
length: 14
V: TRBV9
D: NA
DNA: TGTGCCAGCAGCGTAGCTGGGGCTAACACTGAAGCTTTCTTT
CDR3: CASSVAGANTEAFF

size: NA
J: TRBJ2-3
length: 13
V: TRBV19
D: TRBD2
DNA: TGTGCCAGTACTAAGCGGGGGGCAGATACGCAGTATTTT
CDR3: CASTKRGADTQYF

size: NA
J: TRBJ1-1
length: 14
V: TRBV27
D: NA
DNA: TGTGCCAGAAGTCCAATCCCAGAGAACACTGAAGCTTTCTTC
CDR3: CARSPIPENTEAFF

size: many
J: TRBJ1-2
length: 11
V: TRBV29-1
D: NA
DNA: TGCAGCGTTGCGGGGGGGAATGGCTACACCTTC
CDR3: CSVAGGNGYTF

size: medium-sized
J: TRBJ2-2
length: 16
V: TRBV24-1
D: TRBD1
DNA: TGTGCCACCAGTGATTGGGGGGACAGGGACACCGGGGAGCTGTTTTTT
CDR3: CATSDWGDRDTGELFF

size: many
J: TRBJ2-1
length: 15
V: TRBV18
D: TRBD2
DNA: TGTGCCAGCTCACCACGGCCAGGCGGGGGGAATGAGCAGTTCTTC
CDR3: CASSPRPGGGNEQFF

size: many
J: TRBJ1-5
length: 14
V: TRBV20-1
D: TRBD1
DNA: TGCAGTGCTAGCAAGGGGGCCGGCAATCAGCCCCAGCATTTT
CDR3: CSASKGAGNQPQHF

size: many
J: TRBJ2-7
length: 14
V: TRBV20-1
D: TRBD2
DNA: TGCAGTGCTCGGACTAGCGGGTACCCCTACGAGCAGTACTTC
CDR3: CSARTSGYPYEQYF